This TCR beta chain is from a study of cytomegalovirus exposure and HLA in healthy donors. Study at large: An earlier analysis found around 100 million unique TCR beta sequences from 200 million or so T cells. Caucasian-associated ancestry cluster membership applied to about four fifths of several hundred genotyped donors. Findings and caveats of the study: Within the data, a cluster of highly shared sequence variants was likely a sequencing artifact. Later analysis showed most CMV-associated TCR beta chains appearing HLA-restricted.

The study ran its PCR with 60 Vbeta and 13 Jbeta primers. Libraries were prepared by immunoSEQ multiplex PCR; TCRdb keeps only in-frame clonotypes and omits some of them. The sample has just over 150,000 clones; around four fifths are singletons. Details on this clone: Its specificity is not known.

J was trimmed by 2 bases and V by 5 bases; bases with no gene match: 11. The germline V gene encodes CDR1 SGHTA and CDR2 FQGNSA. The CDR3 is made up of 17 amino acids. The chain couples TRBV7-2 to TRBJ2-1; 8 bases match TRBD2. This clonotype was sampled from a man younger than 35 in good health and CMV-seronegative. The sequencing sample was made of PBMCs. The CDR3 bases are TGTGCCAGCAGCACGGACGAGCGGGAGCCCCCCTACAATGAGCAGTTCTTC. This codes for CASSTDEREPPYNEQFF.